This T cell receptor beta chain was identified during a study of blood T cell repertoires in COVID-19. Study details: The study drew acute and convalescent COVID-19 samples from the United States, Italy and Spain. T cells, B-cell-depleted T cells, or PBMCs provided the cDNA or gDNA that served as material.

This CDR3 region has 15 residues. The V segment lost 5 bases and the J segment 1 base; nucleotides outside the gene matches: 6. Germline V lookup: CDR1 SGHTA, CDR2 FQGTGA. Per the original methods: By means of reference gene primer amplification, nucleated cell counts were estimated. Produced via immunoSEQ multiplex PCR; TCRdb's table is partial and in-frame only. From that table come the V and J calls and clone size; the DNA was used to work out D and trimming. The sample holds fewer than 250,000 clones, about 84% seen once. This chain links TRBV7-3 with TRBJ2-3, with 7 bases lining up with TRBD1. Source material: peripheral blood. This clonotype was obtained from a woman older than 75 with COVID-19, enrolled during active disease. DNA of the CDR3: TGTGCCAGCAGCCCGCAAGGGGGCGGCACAGATACGCAGTATTTT. This codes for CASSPQGGGTDTQYF.